One sample yielded the 9 T cell receptor beta chains listed below, sequenced in a study of low-dose radiotherapy and immunotherapy resistance in tumors. Time point specified: after trial treatment. Sample treatment: LDRT plus nivolumab, ipilimumab, low-dose cyclophosphamide and aspirin (RACIN trial). Primers targeting TRAV and TRBV primed first-strand cDNA, covering alpha and beta chains. TCRs underwent roughly 19 PCR cycles of amplification with a constant-region primer and V-primer adapter. TCRdb independently ran MiXCR on the reads; one entry per CDR3 protein. The sample consists of about 39,000 distinct CDR3 sequences, around 20% of them appearing once. The sequenced sample was PBMCs, obtained after low-dose radiotherapy plus immunotherapy. These receptors came from a female donor with ovarian cancer.

This clonotype was counted many times. The chain joins TRBV19 to TRBJ1-3; D not certain. The CDR3 consists of 13 residues. CDR1 and CDR2 (germline): LNHDA, SQIVND (reference sequence). The V end was cut by 5 bases, the J end by 3 bases, with 8 bases between. As DNA, the CDR3 is TGTGCCAGTAGTGAAGCGAATGGAAACACCATATATTTT. Encoded protein: CASSEANGNTIYF.

This CDR3 reads CASSLWTGGDSPLHF. Written as DNA, the CDR3 is TGCGCCAGCAGCTTGTGGACAGGAGGAGATTCACCCCTCCACTTT. The V call is TRBV5-1, the J call TRBJ1-6, with 7 nucleotides matching TRBD1. Germline V CDR1 and CDR2: SGHRS, YFSETQ. The V segment lost 1 base and the J segment 8 bases; nucleotides outside the gene matches: 6. The CDR3 sequence is 15 residues long.

This clonotype has a count of ten or more. The chain is built from TRBV29-1 and TRBJ1-6, with D maybe TRBD1 (6 bases). V was cut by 4 bases and J by 6 bases, with 10 bases left in between. Germline V CDR1 and CDR2: SQVTM, ANQGSEA. CDR3 length: 13 amino acids. As DNA, the CDR3 is TGCAGCGTTGCCCGGGACACTAATTCACCCCTCCACTTT. Protein product: CSVARDTNSPLHF.

This clonotype was picked up many times. This chain uses TRBV15 with TRBJ2-7; D possibly corresponds to TRBD1 (6 bases). Germline V CDR1 and CDR2: LNHNV, YYDKDF (reference sequence). The V gene lost 6 bases and the J gene lost 3 bases, with 12 bases spanning the gap. The CDR3 consists of 13 residues. The CDR3 here is CATRAGVNYEQYF. As DNA, the CDR3 is TGTGCCACCAGAGCAGGGGTAAACTACGAGCAGTACTTC. The full variable domain, rest sourced from reference TRBV15 and TRBJ2-7, is DAMVIQNPRYQVTQFGKPVTLSCSQTLNHNVMYWYQQKSSQAPKLLFHYYDKDFNNEADTPDNFQSRRPNTSFCFLDIRSPGLGDTAMYLCATRAGVNYEQYFGPGTRLTVT.

The chain links TRBV5-8 to TRBJ2-7; 8 bases match TRBD2. Germline V gene lookup returns CDR1 SGHTS and CDR2 YDEGEE. The J segment lost 4 bases and the V segment lost 3 bases, leaving 9 bases of the junction unmatched. The CDR3 length is 15 residues. CDR3 nucleotides: TGTGCCAGCAGCTCGGTCTCTAGCGGGTCATACGAGCAGTACTTC. It encodes CASSSVSSGSYEQYF.

This clonotype was detected ten times or more. The chain carries TRBV18 and TRBJ2-7, with D possibly matching TRBD2 (5 bases). This CDR3 region has 15 residues. Trimming took 2 bases from V and 2 from J, leaving 13 bases between them. Germline CDR1 is KGHSH and CDR2 is LQKENI. The CDR3 reads CASSPIGGGAYEQYF. For the CDR3, the DNA is TGTGCCAGCTCACCAATAGGCGGAGGAGCCTACGAGCAGTACTTC.

There are many counts of this clonotype. The V gene is TRBV18, the J gene TRBJ2-5, with D possibly being TRBD1 (6 bases). This CDR3 has 14 residues. V was shortened by 2 bases and J by 1 base, with 8 bases between the two germline ends. CDR1 KGHSH and CDR2 LQKENI come from the germline V gene. Here the CDR3 DNA reads TGTGCCAGCTCACCAGCAGGGGTCCAAGAGACCCAGTACTTC. It is translated as CASSPAGVQETQYF.

This clonotype was recorded at least ten times. The chain links TRBV18 to TRBJ1-6, with D perhaps matching TRBD1 (6 bases). Germline CDR1 KGHSH, CDR2 LQKENI. The ends were cut back, 2 bases at V and 7 bases at J, with 12 bases in the middle. The CDR3 is 15 residues long. In DNA form, the CDR3 reads TGTGCCAGCTCACCAAACAGGGCCGTGAATTCACCCCTCCACTTT. Translation gives CASSPNRAVNSPLHF. Variable domain in full (rest from reference TRBV18 and TRBJ1-6): NAGVMQNPRHLVRRRGQEARLRCSPMKGHSHVYWYRQLPEEGLKFMVYLQKENIIDESGMPKERFSAEFPKEGPSILRIQQVVRGDSAAYFCASSPNRAVNSPLHFGNGTRLTVT.

Points on this clonotype: A far more abundant clone sits one base away, making this likely a read error. The CDR3 here is CASSMARRYNEQYF. Here the CDR3 DNA reads TGTGCCAGCAGCATGGCTCGGCGTTACAATGAGCAGTACTTC. This chain joins TRBV11-2 and TRBJ2-7; D is uncertain. This CDR3 spans 14 amino acids. V shed 5 bases and J shed 7 bases, with 18 bases lying between them. Germline V gene sequence: CDR1 SGHAT, CDR2 FQNNGV.